This TCR beta chain originates from a study of shared clonotypes between healthy human individuals. The study, taken as a whole, reports: When compared with the clonotypes that were shared by all four sorted-subset donors, the non-shared clonotypes turned out to have lower generation probabilities.

Several immunoSEQ 96-well plates shared each subset's DNA, each plate a replicate. Data came from immunoSEQ multiplex PCR; TCRdb stores just in-frame clones and leaves some out. Seen here are 190,000 or so clones, approximately 61% observed once, and the top ten hold 10%. Note on this clone: Its antigen remains unknown.

Material for sequencing was memory CD4+ T cells sorted from blood. Indicated subset: CD45RA-negative fraction. The TCR originated in a man younger than 45 in good health.

The CDR3 sequence is CASSLRGIQETQYF. DNA for the CDR3: TGCGCCAGCAGCTTGCGGGGTATTCAAGAGACCCAGTACTTC. V is TRBV5-1 and J is TRBJ2-5; a weak D match, TRBD2 (5 bases). The CDR3 runs 14 residues. CDR1 and CDR2 from the germline V gene are SGHRS and YFSETQ. Trimming took 1 base from V and 2 from J, leaving 9 bases between them.